Listed below are T cell receptor beta chains from one sample, sequenced in a study of T cells in localized non-small cell lung cancer. The assay was immunoSEQ multiplex PCR, and TCRdb's table has in-frame clones only and misses some. The data show some 30,000 clones, roughly nine tenths seen once. The starting material was PBMCs, obtained before any cancer treatment. All receptors come from a man between 40 and 69 years old with stage II lung adenocarcinoma. CDR3s include the opening cysteine and the closing phenylalanine or tryptophan. Fields, in order: clone size, J gene, V gene, D gene, CDR3 protein, CDR3 DNA. A D gene is named only where the DNA matches it firmly. The size field is filled for only some rows; it gives once, few, many or a size class.

clone size: NA; J gene: TRBJ1-1; V gene: TRBV10-3; D gene: NA; CDR3 protein: CASYREGLGTEAFF; CDR3 DNA: TGTGCCAGCTACCGGGAGGGTTTGGGCACTGAAGCTTTCTTT
clone size: NA; J gene: TRBJ2-7; V gene: TRBV6-1; D gene: NA; CDR3 protein: CASSENRHGEQYF; CDR3 DNA: TGTGCCAGCAGTGAAAACAGGCATGGGGAGCAGTACTTC
clone size: NA; J gene: TRBJ2-3; V gene: TRBV11-2; D gene: NA; CDR3 protein: CASSLMGAPSTDTQYF; CDR3 DNA: TGTGCCAGCAGCTTAATGGGTGCCCCTAGCACAGATACGCAGTATTTT
clone size: NA; J gene: TRBJ2-2; V gene: TRBV28; D gene: NA; CDR3 protein: CASGVSNTGELFF; CDR3 DNA: TGTGCCAGCGGGGTATCCAACACCGGGGAGCTGTTTTTT
clone size: NA; J gene: TRBJ2-3; V gene: TRBV11-3; D gene: NA; CDR3 protein: CASSLVVNTDTQYF; CDR3 DNA: TGTGCCAGCAGCTTAGTGGTCAACACAGATACGCAGTATTTT
clone size: NA; J gene: TRBJ2-7; V gene: TRBV10-3; D gene: TRBD2; CDR3 protein: CAISATSEPYEQYF; CDR3 DNA: TGTGCCATCAGTGCAACTAGCGAACCCTACGAGCAGTACTTC
clone size: NA; J gene: TRBJ2-5; V gene: TRBV15; D gene: NA; CDR3 protein: CATSRDVQLQETQYF; CDR3 DNA: TGTGCCACCAGCAGAGATGTACAGCTCCAAGAGACCCAGTACTTC
clone size: once; J gene: TRBJ2-1; V gene: TRBV15; D gene: NA; CDR3 protein: CATSRDRSGVVRNEQFF; CDR3 DNA: TGTGCCACCAGCAGAGATCGGTCAGGAGTCGTTAGGAATGAGCAGTTCTTC
clone size: NA; J gene: TRBJ2-1; V gene: TRBV5-5; D gene: TRBD2; CDR3 protein: CASSFASGREAEQFF; CDR3 DNA: TGTGCCAGCAGCTTCGCTAGCGGGAGGGAAGCTGAGCAGTTCTTC
clone size: NA; J gene: TRBJ1-1; V gene: TRBV2; D gene: NA; CDR3 protein: CASSEAAGGATEAFF; CDR3 DNA: TGTGCCAGCAGTGAAGCGGCGGGTGGGGCGACTGAAGCTTTCTTT
clone size: NA; J gene: TRBJ2-3; V gene: TRBV11-1; D gene: NA; CDR3 protein: CASSFGLPGTDTQYF; CDR3 DNA: TGTGCCAGCAGCTTCGGACTCCCCGGGACAGATACGCAGTATTTT
clone size: NA; J gene: TRBJ1-1; V gene: TRBV28; D gene: NA; CDR3 protein: CASSTPPGKEAFF; CDR3 DNA: TGTGCCAGCAGCACCCCCCCAGGGAAGGAAGCTTTCTTT
clone size: NA; J gene: TRBJ1-1; V gene: TRBV7-3; D gene: NA; CDR3 protein: CASSIGRNTEAFF; CDR3 DNA: TGTGCCAGCAGCATAGGGCGGAACACTGAAGCTTTCTTT
clone size: NA; J gene: TRBJ2-6; V gene: TRBV2; D gene: NA; CDR3 protein: CASSRRDTGANVLTF; CDR3 DNA: TGTGCCAGCAGTCGTCGGGACACCGGGGCCAACGTCCTGACTTTC
clone size: NA; J gene: TRBJ2-2; V gene: TRBV19; D gene: NA; CDR3 protein: CASVPEANTGELFF; CDR3 DNA: TGTGCCAGTGTTCCGGAAGCGAACACCGGGGAGCTGTTTTTT
clone size: NA; J gene: TRBJ2-5; V gene: TRBV4-1; D gene: TRBD2; CDR3 protein: CASSSIILAGVETQYF; CDR3 DNA: TGCGCCAGCAGCTCTATAATACTAGCGGGAGTGGAGACCCAGTACTTC
clone size: once; J gene: TRBJ1-2; V gene: TRBV7-9; D gene: NA; CDR3 protein: CASSLEGGNYGYTF; CDR3 DNA: TGTGCCAGCAGCTTGGAGGGAGGAAACTATGGCTACACCTTC
clone size: NA; J gene: TRBJ2-2; V gene: TRBV9; D gene: NA; CDR3 protein: CASSVSWGTGELFF; CDR3 DNA: TGTGCCAGCAGCGTCAGTTGGGGCACCGGGGAGCTGTTTTTT
clone size: NA; J gene: TRBJ1-1; V gene: TRBV2; D gene: NA; CDR3 protein: CASRLEGRGDTEAFF; CDR3 DNA: TGTGCCAGCAGACTAGAGGGGCGAGGGGACACTGAAGCTTTCTTT
clone size: once; J gene: TRBJ1-5; V gene: TRBV4-2; D gene: NA; CDR3 protein: CASSQETNSNQPQHF; CDR3 DNA: TGTGCCAGCAGCCAAGAGACGAATAGCAATCAGCCCCAGCATTTT
clone size: few; J gene: TRBJ2-1; V gene: TRBV6-1; D gene: TRBD2; CDR3 protein: CASRLRGGAQQFF; CDR3 DNA: TGTGCCAGCAGGCTACGGGGGGGGGCCCAGCAGTTCTTC
clone size: once; J gene: TRBJ2-1; V gene: TRBV7-3; D gene: TRBD2; CDR3 protein: CASSEAGGGYNEQFF; CDR3 DNA: TGTGCCAGCAGCGAAGCGGGAGGAGGGTACAATGAGCAGTTCTTC
clone size: NA; J gene: TRBJ1-5; V gene: TRBV28; D gene: TRBD1; CDR3 protein: CASSQGAASNQPQHF; CDR3 DNA: TGTGCCAGCAGTCAGGGGGCCGCGAGCAATCAGCCCCAGCATTTT
clone size: NA; J gene: TRBJ2-1; V gene: TRBV20-1; D gene: NA; CDR3 protein: CSARGVDEQFF; CDR3 DNA: TGCAGTGCTAGAGGGGTGGATGAGCAGTTCTTC
clone size: NA; J gene: TRBJ2-7; V gene: TRBV6-5; D gene: NA; CDR3 protein: CASSYRWQAPEQYF; CDR3 DNA: TGTGCCAGCAGTTACCGCTGGCAGGCCCCCGAGCAGTACTTC
clone size: few; J gene: TRBJ1-5; V gene: TRBV19; D gene: NA; CDR3 protein: CASATGVKQPQHF; CDR3 DNA: TGTGCCAGCGCTACGGGGGTGAAGCAGCCCCAGCATTTT
clone size: once; J gene: TRBJ1-5; V gene: TRBV9; D gene: NA; CDR3 protein: CASSAEGFQPQHF; CDR3 DNA: TGTGCCAGCAGCGCCGAGGGGTTTCAGCCCCAGCATTTT
clone size: few; J gene: TRBJ2-5; V gene: TRBV7-2; D gene: NA; CDR3 protein: CASSFRETQYF; CDR3 DNA: TGTGCCAGCAGCTTCAGGGAGACCCAGTACTTC
clone size: NA; J gene: TRBJ2-7; V gene: TRBV7-2; D gene: NA; CDR3 protein: CASSLSLLSQYEQYF; CDR3 DNA: TGTGCCAGCAGCTTATCCCTATTGTCCCAATACGAGCAGTACTTC
clone size: few; J gene: TRBJ2-3; V gene: TRBV7-6; D gene: TRBD2; CDR3 protein: CASSLFAGGPSEQYF; CDR3 DNA: TGTGCCAGCAGCTTATTCGCGGGAGGGCCTTCGGAGCAGTATTTT
clone size: NA; J gene: TRBJ1-4; V gene: TRBV5-6; D gene: NA; CDR3 protein: CASSFSEGKLFF; CDR3 DNA: TGTGCCAGCAGCTTCTCAGAGGGAAAACTGTTTTTT
clone size: NA; J gene: TRBJ1-2; V gene: TRBV4-3; D gene: NA; CDR3 protein: CASSQAAGRKNGYTF; CDR3 DNA: TGCGCCAGCAGCCAAGCGGCTGGCAGGAAAAATGGCTACACCTTC
clone size: NA; J gene: TRBJ2-4; V gene: TRBV5-4; D gene: TRBD2; CDR3 protein: CASSLAGGGNIQYF; CDR3 DNA: TGTGCCAGCAGCTTGGCGGGAGGCGGGAACATTCAGTACTTC
clone size: NA; J gene: TRBJ2-1; V gene: TRBV5-1; D gene: TRBD2; CDR3 protein: CASSLATSGRNSYNEQFF; CDR3 DNA: TGCGCCAGCAGCTTGGCGACTAGCGGGAGGAACTCCTACAATGAGCAGTTCTTC
clone size: NA; J gene: TRBJ2-7; V gene: TRBV25-1; D gene: TRBD1; CDR3 protein: CASRTGAGGAEQYF; CDR3 DNA: TGTGCCAGCAGGACAGGGGCAGGGGGCGCGGAGCAGTACTTC
clone size: once; J gene: TRBJ2-1; V gene: TRBV5-1; D gene: TRBD2; CDR3 protein: CASSAGLAGGYNEQFF; CDR3 DNA: TGCGCCAGCAGCGCGGGACTAGCGGGAGGTTACAATGAGCAGTTCTTC
clone size: NA; J gene: TRBJ1-4; V gene: TRBV9; D gene: NA; CDR3 protein: CASSDGGTNEKLFF; CDR3 DNA: TGTGCCAGCAGCGATGGAGGGACGAATGAAAAACTGTTTTTT
clone size: NA; J gene: TRBJ2-1; V gene: TRBV11-2; D gene: NA; CDR3 protein: CASSLDQRRLLFF; CDR3 DNA: TGTGCCAGCAGCTTAGATCAGCGTAGGTTGCTGTTCTTC
clone size: once; J gene: TRBJ2-7; V gene: TRBV28; D gene: TRBD1; CDR3 protein: CASSKLQGAQRSYEQYF; CDR3 DNA: TGTGCCAGCAGTAAACTTCAGGGGGCCCAACGCTCCTACGAGCAGTACTTC
clone size: NA; J gene: TRBJ1-1; V gene: TRBV28; D gene: NA; CDR3 protein: CASSLSGVTEAFF; CDR3 DNA: TGTGCCAGCAGTTTATCGGGGGTCACTGAAGCTTTCTTT
clone size: NA; J gene: TRBJ2-1; V gene: TRBV28; D gene: NA; CDR3 protein: CASSLYGGRYNEQFF; CDR3 DNA: TGTGCCAGCAGTTTATATGGGGGCCGCTACAATGAGCAGTTCTTC
clone size: NA; J gene: TRBJ2-3; V gene: TRBV6-6; D gene: NA; CDR3 protein: CASRDGWETDTQYF; CDR3 DNA: TGTGCCAGCAGGGACGGGTGGGAAACTGATACGCAGTATTTT
clone size: NA; J gene: TRBJ2-3; V gene: TRBV5-4; D gene: TRBD2; CDR3 protein: CASSRRFAGGPDTQYF; CDR3 DNA: TGTGCCAGCAGCCGGAGGTTTGCGGGAGGGCCAGATACGCAGTATTTT
clone size: NA; J gene: TRBJ2-1; V gene: TRBV7-9; D gene: NA; CDR3 protein: CASSFEGLQGSEQFF; CDR3 DNA: TGTGCCAGCAGCTTCGAGGGCCTACAGGGTTCTGAGCAGTTCTTC
clone size: NA; J gene: TRBJ1-1; V gene: TRBV19; D gene: NA; CDR3 protein: CASSIRVGWAEAFF; CDR3 DNA: TGTGCCAGTAGTATTCGGGTGGGGTGGGCTGAAGCTTTCTTT
clone size: NA; J gene: TRBJ2-3; V gene: TRBV9; D gene: TRBD2; CDR3 protein: CASSLGTSGRGSTDTQYF; CDR3 DNA: TGTGCCAGCAGCCTCGGGACTAGCGGGAGGGGGAGCACAGATACGCAGTATTTT
clone size: NA; J gene: TRBJ1-4; V gene: TRBV6-1; D gene: NA; CDR3 protein: CASSYGEKLFF; CDR3 DNA: TGTGCCAGCAGTTACGGTGAAAAACTGTTTTTT